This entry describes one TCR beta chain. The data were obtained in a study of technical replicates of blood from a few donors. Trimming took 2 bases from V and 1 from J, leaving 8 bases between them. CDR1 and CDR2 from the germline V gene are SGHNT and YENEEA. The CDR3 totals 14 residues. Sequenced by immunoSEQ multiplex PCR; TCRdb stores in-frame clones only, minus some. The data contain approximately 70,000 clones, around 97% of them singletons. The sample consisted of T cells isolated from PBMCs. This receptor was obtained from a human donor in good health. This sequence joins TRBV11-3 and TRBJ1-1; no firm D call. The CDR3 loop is CASSLQTANTEAFF. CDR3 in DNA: TGTGCCAGCAGCTTACAAACAGCGAACACTGAAGCTTTCTTT. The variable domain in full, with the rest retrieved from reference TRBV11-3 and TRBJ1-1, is EAGVVQSPRYKIIEKKQPVAFWCNPISGHNTLYWYLQNLGQGPELLIRYENEEAVDDSQLPKDRFSAERLKGVDSTLKIQPAELGDSAVYLCASSLQTANTEAFFGQGTRLTVV.